What follows are 10 T cell receptor beta chains derived from one specimen sequenced in a study of blood T cell repertoires in COVID-19. Using immunoSEQ multiplex PCR, the repertoire was profiled, and TCRdb retains in-frame clones only, with some absent. The data contain 200,000 or so clones, less than 85% of them singletons. Input material: PBMCs or T cells enriched from blood (not recorded which). Receptors originate from a man between 60 and 75 years old who had recovered from COVID-19.

This clone has a count of ten or more. The chain carries TRBV2 and TRBJ1-1; D remains ambiguous. Germline CDR1 and CDR2: SNHLY and FYNNEI. The CDR3 consists of 16 residues. V dropped 7 bases and J dropped 1 base, with 19 bases sitting between them. CDR3: CASMRGFRPSNTEAFF. For the CDR3, the DNA is TGTGCCAGCATGAGAGGATTTAGACCTTCGAACACTGAAGCTTTCTTT.

The V call is TRBV5-4, the J call TRBJ2-2; 9 bases agree with TRBD2. The CDR3 spans 17 residues. Germline V gives CDR1 SGHNT, CDR2 YYREEE (reference sequence). J lost 5 bases, V lost 4 bases, and 12 bases had no gene match. The CDR3 DNA follows: TGTGCCAGCAGCCTCTCCCGTTTTGCGGGGGGGACCGGGGAGCTGTTTTTT. Translating gives CASSLSRFAGGTGELFF.

This rearrangement joins TRBV4-2 to TRBJ1-6; D remains unclear. Trimming took off 3 bases at V and 7 bases at J, with 16 bases between the two ends. Germline V lookup: CDR1 LGHNA, CDR2 YNFKEQ. The CDR3 is 16 residues long. CDR3 coding DNA: TGTGCCAGCAGCCATTTCCGGTCCGGCGGGAATTCACCCCTCCACTTT. This gives the protein CASSHFRSGGNSPLHF.

The V call is TRBV11-2, the J call TRBJ2-7; 8 positions agree with TRBD1. The length of the CDR3 is 18 residues. CDR1 SGHAT and CDR2 FQNNGV come from the germline V gene. The V gene end was trimmed by 5 bases and the J gene end by 4 bases; junction bases not matched to a gene: 19. The CDR3 DNA reads TGTGCCAGCAGCCCCCTGAGCAGGGGGCGCGAATTAACATACGAGCAGTACTTC. Its protein product is CASSPLSRGRELTYEQYF.

The V gene is TRBV5-1, the J gene TRBJ2-3, with D possibly matching TRBD1 (5 bases). The CDR3 length is 16 residues. V lost 4 bases, J lost 0 bases, and 15 bases lay in between. Germline loops: CDR1 SGHRS, CDR2 YFSETQ. CDR3 loop: CASSLRQYTSTDTQYF. DNA of the CDR3: TGCGCCAGCAGCCTAAGACAGTACACTAGCACAGATACGCAGTATTTT. The full variable domain, completed using reference TRBV5-1 and TRBJ2-3, is KAGVTQTPRYLIKTRGQQVTLSCSPISGHRSVSWYQQTPGQGLQFLFEYFSETQRNKGNFPGRFSGRQFSNSRSEMNVSTLELGDSALYLCASSLRQYTSTDTQYFGPGTRLTVL.

The chain links TRBV19 to TRBJ2-1, with 8 bases matching TRBD1. Germline trimming cut 6 bases from V and 2 bases from J; bases unmatched to any gene: 6. The germline gives CDR1 LNHDA, CDR2 SQIVND (reference sequence). There are 15 residues in the CDR3. CDR3 sequence reads: CASRTGTGTYNEQFF. The CDR3 nucleotides are TGTGCCAGTAGGACCGGGACAGGTACCTACAATGAGCAGTTCTTC.

The genes are TRBV5-1 and TRBJ2-7, with 10 bases identical to TRBD1. Germline V gives CDR1 SGHRS, CDR2 YFSETQ. This CDR3 contains 14 residues. The V and J ends lost 4 bases and 7 bases, in that order; junction bases with no gene match: 8. CDR3 DNA: TGCGCCAGCAGCCCAAGACAGGGGGCGTGGGAGCAGTACTTC. It encodes CASSPRQGAWEQYF.

CDR3 sequence: CASSLLVSSYEQYF. CDR3 sequence (DNA): TGTGCCAGCAGCTTACTGGTTAGCTCCTACGAGCAGTACTTC. The gene calls are TRBV7-2 and TRBJ2-7; the D is unclear. The ends were cut back, 2 bases at V and 0 bases at J, with 8 bases in the middle. The CDR3 covers 14 residues. Germline CDR1 is SGHTA and CDR2 is FQGNSA.

The chain joins TRBV18 to TRBJ2-6; possibly TRBD1 for D (6 bases). V lost 3 bases to trimming and J lost 0 bases, with 15 bases between them. The CDR3 covers 18 residues. Germline loops: CDR1 KGHSH, CDR2 LQKENI. CDR3 bases: TGTGCCAGCTCACCTAACCGGGACATGTTCTCTGGGGCCAACGTCCTGACTTTC. Amino acid sequence: CASSPNRDMFSGANVLTF.

The sample holds a few counts of this clone. The chain has TRBV11-2 and TRBJ1-2, with unresolved D. This CDR3 is built from 15 residues. V lost 5 bases to trimming and J lost 1 base, with 14 bases between them. Germline loops: CDR1 SGHAT, CDR2 FQNNGV. The CDR3 loop reads CASSPPTGINYGYTF. The CDR3 bases are TGTGCCAGCAGCCCGCCAACCGGGATTAACTATGGCTACACCTTC.